A selection of T cell receptor beta chains follows, all from one sample in a study of Ad26.COV2.S vaccination and SARS-CoV-2 variants. Generated by immunoSEQ multiplex PCR, the TCRdb table keeps only in-frame clones and is missing some. Of about 330,000 clones in the sample, around 90% are singletons; the top ten hold about 5%. This specimen was peripheral blood, taken in a trial of Ad26.COV2.S vaccine versus placebo. Receptors were obtained from a person between 18 and 65 years old who received the Ad26.COV2.S COVID-19 vaccine or a placebo. Both conserved end residues are part of each CDR3. The D gene is left open where the match is weak. The listing skips clone size in some rows; elsewhere it reads once, few, many or a size class.

J	V	length	size	D	DNA	CDR3
TRBJ1-4	TRBV12-3/TRBV12-4	11	NA	NA	TGTGCCAGCAGTTTGGGTGAAAAACTGTTTTTT	CASSLGEKLFF
TRBJ2-1	TRBV3-1/TRBV3-2	16	NA	TRBD1	TGTGCCAGCAGCCAATACCGGGACAGGGGCCTCAATGAGCAGTTCTTC	CASSQYRDRGLNEQFF
TRBJ1-1	TRBV2	13	NA	NA	TGTGCCAGCAGTGGTGAACAGAACACTGAAGCTTTCTTT	CASSGEQNTEAFF
TRBJ2-1	TRBV11-3	13	NA	NA	TGTGCCAGCAGCTTATATGGGTCCCATGAGCAGTTCTTC	CASSLYGSHEQFF
TRBJ1-1	TRBV7-9	10	NA	NA	TGTGCCAGCAGTAGTAGGGAAGCTTTCTTT	CASSSREAFF
TRBJ1-5	TRBV7-2	13	NA	NA	TGTGCCAGCAGCACAAGAGGCAATCAGCCCCAGCATTTT	CASSTRGNQPQHF
TRBJ2-1	TRBV29-1	13	NA	TRBD2	TGCAGCGCCATGAGCGGGGGGTACAATGAGCAGTTCTTC	CSAMSGGYNEQFF
TRBJ1-4	TRBV28	17	once	TRBD1	TGTGCCAGCAGTTCACGACAGGGGAAGGTAGAAGCTGAAAAACTGTTTTTT	CASSSRQGKVEAEKLFF
TRBJ1-2	TRBV9	13	NA	TRBD1	TGTGCCAGCAGAGCGGACAGGAAATATGGCTACACCTTC	CASRADRKYGYTF
TRBJ1-6	TRBV12-3/TRBV12-4	11	NA	NA	TGTGCCAGCAGTACAGGGTCACCCCTCCACTTT	CASSTGSPLHF
TRBJ1-2	TRBV2	16	NA	TRBD1	TGTGCCAGCACGAGTCGCGGGACAGGGAAGATCTATGGCTACACCTTC	CASTSRGTGKIYGYTF
TRBJ1-2	TRBV6-2/TRBV6-3	19	NA	NA	TGTGCCAGCAGTTACTCGATAAAATGGGGCCTAAGAGCTAACTATGGCTACACCTTC	CASSYSIKWGLRANYGYTF
TRBJ2-3	TRBV6-4	15	NA	TRBD2	TGTGCCAGCAGCCCCCTAGCGGGAGGCACAGATACGCAGTATTTT	CASSPLAGGTDTQYF
TRBJ2-7	TRBV4-3	14	NA	TRBD1	TGCGCCAGCAGCAAAGGGACAGGACAATACGAGCAGTACTTC	CASSKGTGQYEQYF
TRBJ2-5	TRBV7-2	14	NA	NA	TGTGCCAGCAGCTTAGCAGGGACGGGAGAGACCCAGTACTTC	CASSLAGTGETQYF
TRBJ1-4	TRBV19	16	NA	NA	TGTGCCAGTAGTACCTGGGTCGAGGGCGCTAATGAAAAACTGTTTTTT	CASSTWVEGANEKLFF
TRBJ2-1	TRBV7-3	18	NA	NA	TGTGCCAGCAGCTTAAGGAGTGTGTCGGACTTCCCTTACAATGAGCAGTTCTTC	CASSLRSVSDFPYNEQFF
TRBJ1-2	TRBV15	13	NA	TRBD1	TGTGCCACCAGCACGACGACAGGGGATGGCTACACCTTC	CATSTTTGDGYTF
TRBJ1-1	TRBV4-1	17	NA	TRBD1	TGCGCCAGCAGCCAAGAGTTCGACAGGGGCTTGAACACTGAAGCTTTCTTT	CASSQEFDRGLNTEAFF
TRBJ1-1	TRBV5-1	15	NA	NA	TGCGCCAGCAGCCGTTCGGGGGGCAGGGAGACTGAAGCTTTCTTT	CASSRSGGRETEAFF
TRBJ1-4	TRBV7-6	16	once	NA	TGTGCCAGCAGCTTAGGGGTCAGGGATACTAATGAAAAACTGTTTTTT	CASSLGVRDTNEKLFF
TRBJ2-5	TRBV5-4	13	NA	NA	TGTGCCAGCAGCTTAAACCCCGAAGAGACCCAGTACTTC	CASSLNPEETQYF
TRBJ2-1	TRBV9	14	once	TRBD2	TGTGCCAGCAGCGAGGAGCGGGGGGTCAATGAGCAGTTCTTC	CASSEERGVNEQFF
TRBJ1-6	TRBV25-1	17	NA	NA	TGTGCCAGCAGTGAATGGGGAGAAGAGCCATGTAATTCACCCCTCCACTTT	CASSEWGEEPCNSPLHF
TRBJ1-3	TRBV15	14	NA	NA	TGTGCCACCAGCATGACACGAACTGGAAACACCATATATTTT	CATSMTRTGNTIYF
TRBJ2-3	TRBV7-9	13	once	NA	TGTGCCAGCAGCCTCGACCACGGAGATACGCAGTATTTT	CASSLDHGDTQYF
TRBJ1-4	TRBV6-6	16	NA	TRBD1	TGTGCCAGCAGTTACTCTGTCGGGACAGGGGCCGAAAAACTGTTTTTT	CASSYSVGTGAEKLFF
TRBJ2-7	TRBV4-1	15	few	NA	TGCGCCAGCAGCCAAGACCCCGGACAGTTAAACGAGCAGTACTTC	CASSQDPGQLNEQYF
TRBJ1-6	TRBV24-1	16	NA	NA	TGTGCCACCAGTGATTTCAACAGAGACTTTAATTCACCCCTCCACTTT	CATSDFNRDFNSPLHF
TRBJ1-4	TRBV9	16	NA	NA	TGTGCCAGCAGCTCAGCACCCTTTGCAACTAATGAAAAACTGTTTTTT	CASSSAPFATNEKLFF
TRBJ1-2	TRBV3-1/TRBV3-2	17	NA	NA	TGTGCCAGCAGCCAGAGAGCGGGGGGAGTGGGGTACTATGGCTACACCTTC	CASSQRAGGVGYYGYTF
TRBJ2-1	TRBV7-9	14	once	NA	TGTGCCAGCAGGGAAGAAAGCTCCTACAATGAGCAGTTCTTC	CASREESSYNEQFF
TRBJ1-6	TRBV6-5	13	NA	NA	TGTGCCACCACCGTCCGCCGAGCAGCACCTCTCCACTTT	CATTVRRAAPLHF